What follows are 32 T cell receptor beta chains derived from one specimen sequenced in a study of cytomegalovirus exposure and HLA in healthy donors. A multiplex PCR was run with 60 Vbeta primers and 13 Jbeta primers. Profiling relied on immunoSEQ multiplex PCR, and the TCRdb table lists in-frame clones only, not all of them. The data hold about 100,000 clones, with over 75% observed a single time. Material: PBMCs. Receptor source: a man between 60 and 70 years old in good health and CMV-seropositive.

The chain couples TRBV19 to TRBJ1-2; 7 nucleotides align to TRBD1. The junction had 11 bases not matched to a gene; V was cut back by 3 bases and J by 4 bases. The CDR3 is 16 residues long. Germline V gives CDR1 LNHDA, CDR2 SQIVND (reference sequence). The CDR3 loop is CASSIPNRGQPYGYTF. Written as DNA, the CDR3 is TGTGCCAGTAGTATCCCGAACAGGGGTCAACCCTATGGCTACACCTTC.

V is TRBV6-1 and J is TRBJ2-3; TRBD2 aligns across 8 bases. V dropped 7 bases and J dropped 4; count of bases not matched to a gene: 10. The germline CDR1 and CDR2 sequences are MNHNS and SASEGT. This CDR3 has 15 residues. The CDR3 DNA reads TGTGCCAGCACCTTACGGGGGGGGGACCCAGATACGCAGTATTTT. Protein sequence: CASTLRGGDPDTQYF.

The V and J genes are TRBV10-3 and TRBJ1-6, with 11 bases fitting TRBD1. Germline V lookup: CDR1 ENHRY, CDR2 SYGVKD. The length of the CDR3 is 14 residues. V dropped 4 bases and J dropped 8; count of bases not matched to a gene: 1. Written as DNA, the CDR3 is TGTGCCATCAGTGGGACAGGGGGCGATTCACCCCTCCACTTT. Its translation is CAISGTGGDSPLHF.

This chain uses TRBV6-1 with TRBJ2-1; 8 bases line up with TRBD1. Trimming removed 1 base from V and 4 bases from J; junction bases left unmatched: 12. This CDR3 has 18 amino acids. Germline V gene sequence: CDR1 MNHNS, CDR2 SASEGT. The CDR3 protein is CASSEETGAGIIYNEQFF. DNA for the CDR3: TGTGCCAGCAGTGAAGAGACAGGGGCCGGAATAATATACAATGAGCAGTTCTTC.

This chain joins TRBV5-1 and TRBJ2-5, with TRBD1 matching over 9 bases. The length of the CDR3 is 16 residues. Germline V gene lookup returns CDR1 SGHRS and CDR2 YFSETQ. V gave up 2 bases and J gave up 1 base; unmatched junction bases: 6. The CDR3 bases are TGCGCCAGCAGCTTAGGCGGGGACAGGGTCCAAGAGACCCAGTACTTC. This encodes CASSLGGDRVQETQYF.

The rearrangement links TRBV4-2 to TRBJ2-3, with TRBD2 matching over 8 bases. Germline V gene sequence: CDR1 LGHNA, CDR2 YNFKEQ. The V gene end was trimmed by 2 bases and the J gene end by 4 bases; junction bases not matched to a gene: 20. The CDR3 loop spans 20 amino acids. CDR3 protein: CASSQSPAGRGTVIADTQYF. CDR3 in DNA: TGTGCCAGCAGCCAAAGTCCCGCCGGGAGGGGGACCGTTATCGCAGATACGCAGTATTTT.

The chain is built from TRBV6-5 and TRBJ2-2; 10 nucleotides match TRBD1. From germline, CDR1 is MNHEY and CDR2 SVGAGI. V lost 8 bases and J lost 3; bases outside the gene matches: 6. The CDR3 has 15 residues. Here the CDR3 DNA reads TGTGCCAGCCGTGGGGGACAGGGGCACACCGGGGAGCTGTTTTTT. Its translation is CASRGGQGHTGELFF.

The rearrangement joins TRBV7-2 to TRBJ1-4, with D perhaps TRBD1 (5 bases). The germline V gene has CDR1 SGHTA and CDR2 FQGNSA. This CDR3 has 15 residues. V was cut by 4 bases and J by 8 bases, with 17 bases left in between. In DNA, the CDR3 is TGTGCCAGCAGCTCACGGATGACGGGGGGGGAAAAACTGTTTTTT. Protein sequence: CASSSRMTGGEKLFF. The full variable domain, with the rest looked up from reference TRBV7-2 and TRBJ1-4, is GAGVSQSPSNKVTEKGKDVELRCDPISGHTALYWYRQSLGQGLEFLIYFQGNSAPDKSGLPSDRFSAERTGGSVSTLTIQRTQQEDSAVYLCASSSRMTGGEKLFFGSGTQLSVL.

A note on this clone: Other DNA variants within this sample encode the same CDR3. V gene TRBV9 combines with J gene TRBJ2-1, with 9 nucleotides matching TRBD2. The CDR3 contains 16 residues. The germline V gene has CDR1 SGDLS and CDR2 YYNGEE. The V and J ends lost 0 bases and 4 bases, in that order; junction bases with no gene match: 5. Written as DNA, the CDR3 is TGTGCCAGCAGCGTAGCTCCCAGCGGGGGGTACAATGAGCAGTTCTTC. Translation: CASSVAPSGGYNEQFF.

This chain links TRBV4-1 with TRBJ2-7, with D unresolved. The CDR3 spans 14 residues. V shed 1 base and J shed 3 bases, with 10 bases lying between them. Germline V gene lookup returns CDR1 MGHRA and CDR2 YSYEKL. This CDR3 is CASSQGDTVYEQYF. The DNA for the CDR3 is TGCGCCAGCAGCCAAGGTGACACCGTCTACGAGCAGTACTTC.

To note about this clone: Within the sample, other DNA sequences also encode this same CDR3. The CDR3 DNA sequence: TGTGCCAGCAGCCGGTACGACTCCTCATCGTATTTT. Its protein product is CASSRYDSSSYF. The V call is TRBV5-8, the J call TRBJ2-3; D call uncertain. The V gene's germline CDR1 is SGHTS and CDR2 YDEGEE. V dropped 4 bases and J dropped 14 bases, with 17 bases sitting between them. The CDR3 totals 12 residues.

The V and J genes are TRBV11-3 and TRBJ2-5; a possible D gene is TRBD2 (5 bases). CDR1 SGHNT and CDR2 YENEEA come from the germline V gene. V was trimmed by 0 bases and J by 2 bases, leaving 10 bases between them. This CDR3 has 15 residues. CDR3 bases: TGTGCCAGCAGCTTAGATGGGAGTTCGCAAGAGACCCAGTACTTC. Translating gives CASSLDGSSQETQYF.

The J gene is TRBJ2-1, the V gene TRBV11-2; TRBD2 might be the D (5 bases). From germline, CDR1 is SGHAT and CDR2 FQNNGV. The CDR3 sequence is 16 residues long. Trimming shortened V by 1 base and J by 9 bases, and 19 bases separated the two germline ends. The CDR3 sequence is CASSLGPGIDTVEQFF. The CDR3 DNA is TGTGCCAGCAGCTTAGGTCCGGGGATAGATACTGTTGAGCAGTTCTTC. The variable domain in full, completed from reference TRBV11-2 and TRBJ2-1, reads EAGVAQSPRYKIIEKRQSVAFWCNPISGHATLYWYQQILGQGPKLLIQFQNNGVVDDSQLPKDRFSAERLKGVDSTLKIQPAKLEDSAVYLCASSLGPGIDTVEQFFGPGTRLTVL.

CDR3 sequence: CASSALAGALQETQYF. CDR3 DNA: TGTGCCAGCAGCGCCCTAGCGGGGGCCCTCCAAGAGACCCAGTACTTC. V and J are TRBV9 and TRBJ2-5; TRBD2 agrees at 10 bases. CDR3 length: 16 amino acids. With V trimmed by 3 bases and J by 1 base, 6 bases remained unmatched. Germline V CDR1 and CDR2: SGDLS, YYNGEE.

This chain connects TRBV4-3 to TRBJ1-4; the match to TRBD1 covers 7 bases. V was clipped by 0 bases and J by 0 bases; unmatched bases: 4. This CDR3 spans 17 amino acids. Germline V gene sequence: CDR1 LGHNA, CDR2 YSLEER. The CDR3 region has the DNA TGCGCCAGCAGCCAAGATAGGGGACAGTCAACTAATGAAAAACTGTTTTTT. Its translation: CASSQDRGQSTNEKLFF.

This clone was seen many times. The V call is TRBV6-5, the J call TRBJ1-2; D gene unclear. The CDR3 runs 13 residues. Germline V gene sequence: CDR1 MNHEY, CDR2 SVGAGI. The V and J ends lost 2 bases and 7 bases respectively, with 11 bases between them. The CDR3 region is CASSYHREGGYTF. The CDR3 DNA is TGTGCCAGCAGTTACCATCGGGAGGGTGGCTACACCTTC.

The CDR3 region has the DNA TGTGCCATCACCGAAAGGGGATCCTATGGCTACACCTTC. It yields the protein CAITERGSYGYTF. This sequence joins TRBV10-3 and TRBJ1-2; tentatively, D is TRBD1 (5 bases). Trimming took 7 bases from V and 4 from J, leaving 13 bases between them. CDR3 length equals 13 residues. Germline CDR1 is ENHRY and CDR2 is SYGVKD.

This clone was seen only once. The gene calls are TRBV2 and TRBJ2-7, with D hard to call. Looked up from germline, CDR1 is SNHLY and CDR2 is FYNNEI. The V end was cut by 4 bases, the J end by 2 bases, with 12 bases between. CDR3 length: 14 amino acids. Here the CDR3 reads CASSVLRGPYEQYF. The CDR3 nucleotides read TGTGCCAGCAGTGTTCTCAGAGGCCCCTACGAGCAGTACTTC.

This clone was detected only a few times. Other nucleotide sequences in the sample specify the same CDR3. The CDR3 loop reads CASSLERGARYNEQFF. CDR3 DNA sequence: TGTGCCAGCAGCTTAGAGCGGGGGGCCAGATACAATGAGCAGTTCTTC. The chain has TRBV11-2 and TRBJ2-1, with TRBD2 matching 8 bases. The CDR3 loop spans 16 amino acids. Germline V gene data show CDR1 as SGHAT and CDR2 as FQNNGV. V was pared by 0 bases and J by 4 bases, with 5 bases of the junction left unmatched. Full variable domain (missing parts from reference TRBV11-2 and TRBJ2-1): EAGVAQSPRYKIIEKRQSVAFWCNPISGHATLYWYQQILGQGPKLLIQFQNNGVVDDSQLPKDRFSAERLKGVDSTLKIQPAKLEDSAVYLCASSLERGARYNEQFFGPGTRLTVL.

This chain connects TRBV7-9 to TRBJ2-3; D perhaps matches TRBD1 (5 bases). The CDR3 length is 13 residues. Trimming cost V 0 bases and J 4 bases, with 5 bases left between them. CDR1 is SEHNR and CDR2 is FQNEAQ in the germline V gene (reference sequence). CDR3 DNA: TGTGCCAGCAGCTTAGCAGGGGCAGATACGCAGTATTTT. Amino acid sequence: CASSLAGADTQYF.

The chain uses TRBV9 and TRBJ2-7, with D tentatively TRBD2 (5 bases). The CDR3 covers 15 residues. Germline CDR1 reads SGDLS; CDR2 reads YYNGEE. Trimming left V 0 bases short and J 2 bases short, with 12 bases between. Here the CDR3 reads CASSVGRGFPYEQYF. Here the CDR3 DNA reads TGTGCCAGCAGCGTAGGTAGAGGGTTTCCCTACGAGCAGTACTTC.

The CDR3 DNA follows: TGTGCCAGCAGTTCGGGACAGGGGGCGGTTAGCGTCCCCGAGCAGTACTTC. This gives the protein CASSSGQGAVSVPEQYF. The chain uses TRBV28 and TRBJ2-7; TRBD1 matches 12 bases. The germline gives CDR1 MDHEN, CDR2 SYDVKM. This CDR3 region has 17 residues. The ends lost 4 bases at V and 6 bases at J; junction bases unmatched: 13.

The chain links TRBV7-8 to TRBJ2-7; D remains unclear. Germline-derived CDR1 and CDR2 are SGHVS and FQNEAQ. This CDR3 contains 14 residues. Trimming removed 1 base from V and 2 bases from J, with 9 bases in between. The CDR3 loop is CASSLGAQTYEQYF. The CDR3 DNA reads TGTGCCAGCAGCTTAGGGGCGCAAACCTACGAGCAGTACTTC.

The DNA for the CDR3 is TGCGCCAGCAGCAACGGGACAGGGGGCTCAGAGACCCAGTACTTC. The encoded protein is CASSNGTGGSETQYF. V gene TRBV5-1 combines with J gene TRBJ2-5, with 12 bases that match TRBD1. The V segment lost 4 bases and the J segment 4 bases; nucleotides outside the gene matches: 5. In germline, CDR1 is SGHRS, CDR2 YFSETQ. The CDR3 covers 15 residues.

V and J are TRBV11-2 and TRBJ2-3, with TRBD2 as a possible D gene (6 bases). V was shortened by 3 bases and J by 2 bases, with 21 bases between the two germline ends. This CDR3 has 18 amino acids. The germline gives CDR1 SGHAT, CDR2 FQNNGV. The CDR3 coding sequence is TGTGCCAGCAGCTTGTCCGCTGGGGGTAGCGGATTCACAGATACGCAGTATTTT. Amino acids: CASSLSAGGSGFTDTQYF.

Written as DNA, the CDR3 is TGTGCCAGCAGCTTGCGGGGAGAGGAGGGGCAGCCCCAGCATTTT. Its translation is CASSLRGEEGQPQHF. The chain joins TRBV5-4 to TRBJ1-5, with TRBD1 as a possible D gene (5 bases). Germline V CDR1 and CDR2: SGHNT, YYREEE (reference sequence). The germline V and J ends were trimmed by 1 base and 7 bases, with 15 bases remaining between them. The CDR3 runs to 15 residues.

The count of this clone is one. The chain joins TRBV10-3 to TRBJ2-7; TRBD1 matches 7 bases. Per the germline V gene, CDR1 is ENHRY and CDR2 is SYGVKD. This CDR3 has 13 amino acids. V was pared by 6 bases and J by 0 bases, with 2 bases of the junction left unmatched. The CDR3 is CAIRRDSSYEQYF. The DNA of the CDR3 is TGTGCCATCAGACGGGACAGCTCCTACGAGCAGTACTTC.

J is TRBJ1-3 and V is TRBV5-4; D is perhaps TRBD1 (6 bases). Trimming pared 4 bases from V and 0 bases from J, leaving 14 bases between. Germline loops: CDR1 SGHNT, CDR2 YYREEE (reference sequence). The CDR3 sequence is 16 residues long. For the CDR3, the DNA is TGTGCCAGCAGCCCGTTCCGAGGGGGCTCTGGAAACACCATATATTTT. Translating gives CASSPFRGGSGNTIYF.

The V and J genes are TRBV30 and TRBJ1-3; TRBD1 agrees at 8 bases. V lost 0 bases, J lost 7 bases, and 5 bases stayed unmatched. The CDR3 is made up of 14 amino acids. Germline values: CDR1 GTSNPN, CDR2 SVGIG (reference sequence). This chain's CDR3 is CAWSVPGQGNTIYF. DNA for the CDR3: TGTGCCTGGAGTGTACCCGGACAGGGTAACACCATATATTTT.

The CDR3 DNA reads as TGTGCCAGCAGCGAGCCGGGACAGGGGGCTCGGAATGAGCAGTTCTTC. It translates to CASSEPGQGARNEQFF. The gene calls are TRBV25-1 and TRBJ2-1; 12 nucleotides align to TRBD1. This CDR3 comprises 16 residues. V gave up 6 bases and J gave up 7 bases; unmatched junction bases: 10. The germline CDR1 and CDR2 sequences are MGHDK and SYGVNS.

The chain is built from TRBV9 and TRBJ1-2; D not certain. The CDR3 has 13 amino acids. Germline CDR1 reads SGDLS; CDR2 reads YYNGEE. V was trimmed by 0 bases and J by 8 bases, leaving 11 bases between them. CDR3 amino acids: CASSVGQIEGYTF. CDR3 DNA: TGTGCCAGCAGCGTAGGTCAGATTGAAGGCTACACCTTC.

The chain combines TRBV2 with TRBJ1-6, with D unresolved. V shed 7 bases and J shed 10 bases, with 14 bases lying between them. Germline V CDR1 and CDR2: SNHLY, FYNNEI. The CDR3 has 13 amino acids. The CDR3 DNA sequence: TGTGCCAGCATACGCGATCCAAAATCACCCCTCCACTTT. Translation gives CASIRDPKSPLHF.